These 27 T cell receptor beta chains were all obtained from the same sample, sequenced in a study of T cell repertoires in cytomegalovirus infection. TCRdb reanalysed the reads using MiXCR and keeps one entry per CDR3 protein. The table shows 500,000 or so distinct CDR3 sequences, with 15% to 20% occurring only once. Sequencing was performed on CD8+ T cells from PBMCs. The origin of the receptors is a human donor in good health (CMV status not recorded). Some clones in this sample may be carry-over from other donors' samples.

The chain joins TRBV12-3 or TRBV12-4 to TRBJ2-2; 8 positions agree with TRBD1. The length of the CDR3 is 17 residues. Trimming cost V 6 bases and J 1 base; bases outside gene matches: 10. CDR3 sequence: CASRSDRGPLNTGELFF. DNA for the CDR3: TGTGCCAGCAGATCTGACAGGGGACCGCTGAACACCGGGGAGCTGTTTTTT.

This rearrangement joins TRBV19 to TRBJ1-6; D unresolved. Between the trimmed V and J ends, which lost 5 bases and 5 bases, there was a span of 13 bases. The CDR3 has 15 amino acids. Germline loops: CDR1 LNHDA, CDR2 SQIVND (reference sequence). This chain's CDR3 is CASSARDRNNSPLHF. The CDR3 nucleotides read TGTGCCAGTAGTGCCCGGGATCGGAATAATTCACCCCTCCACTTT.

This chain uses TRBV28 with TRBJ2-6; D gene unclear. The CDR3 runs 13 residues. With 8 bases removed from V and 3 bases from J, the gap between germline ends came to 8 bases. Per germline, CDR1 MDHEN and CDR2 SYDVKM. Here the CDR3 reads CASGVFGANVLTF. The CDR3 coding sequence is TGTGCCAGCGGGGTGTTTGGGGCCAACGTCCTGACTTTC.

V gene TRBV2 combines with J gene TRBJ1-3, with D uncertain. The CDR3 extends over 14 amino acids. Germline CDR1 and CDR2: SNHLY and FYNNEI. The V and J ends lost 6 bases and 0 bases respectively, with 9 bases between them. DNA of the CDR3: TGTGCCAGCAGACCAGCTTTCTCTGGAAACACCATATATTTT. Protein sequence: CASRPAFSGNTIYF.

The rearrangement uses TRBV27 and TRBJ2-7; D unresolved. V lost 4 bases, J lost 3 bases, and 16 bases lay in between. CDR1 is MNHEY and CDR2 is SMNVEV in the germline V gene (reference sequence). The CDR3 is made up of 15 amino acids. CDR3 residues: CASSYTSDGYYEQYF. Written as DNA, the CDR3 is TGTGCCAGCAGTTACACCTCGGACGGGTACTACGAGCAGTACTTC.

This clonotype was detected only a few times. CDR3 sequence (DNA): TGTGCCAGCAGCTTCACCGGGACATCAAGCTCCTACGAGCAGTACTTC. Encoded protein: CASSFTGTSSSYEQYF. The chain couples TRBV7-9 to TRBJ2-7, with a possible D match to TRBD1 (6 bases). The V gene lost 3 bases and the J gene lost 0 bases, with 15 bases spanning the gap. The CDR3 loop spans 16 amino acids. Germline CDR1 reads SEHNR; CDR2 reads FQNEAQ (reference sequence).

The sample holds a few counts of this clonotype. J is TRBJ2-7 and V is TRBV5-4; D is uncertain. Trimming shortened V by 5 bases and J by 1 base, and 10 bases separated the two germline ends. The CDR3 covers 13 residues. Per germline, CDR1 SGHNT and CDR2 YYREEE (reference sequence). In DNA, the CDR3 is TGTGCCAGCAGTCCTGCGCTGTCCTACGAGCAGTACTTC. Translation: CASSPALSYEQYF.

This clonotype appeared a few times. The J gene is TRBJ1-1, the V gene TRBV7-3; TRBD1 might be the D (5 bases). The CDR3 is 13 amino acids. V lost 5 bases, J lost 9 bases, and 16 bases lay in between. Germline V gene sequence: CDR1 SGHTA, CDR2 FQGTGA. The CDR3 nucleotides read TGTGCCAGCAGCCCCACAGGAGGCGGTAAAGCTTTCTTT. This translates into CASSPTGGGKAFF.

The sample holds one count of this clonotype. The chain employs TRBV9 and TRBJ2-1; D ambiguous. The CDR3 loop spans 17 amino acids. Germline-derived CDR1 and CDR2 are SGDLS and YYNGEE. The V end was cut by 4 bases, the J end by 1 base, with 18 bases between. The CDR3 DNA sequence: TGTGCCAGCAGCCCCGCTCTTGGTAGCCTGTCCTACAATGAGCAGTTCTTC. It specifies CASSPALGSLSYNEQFF.

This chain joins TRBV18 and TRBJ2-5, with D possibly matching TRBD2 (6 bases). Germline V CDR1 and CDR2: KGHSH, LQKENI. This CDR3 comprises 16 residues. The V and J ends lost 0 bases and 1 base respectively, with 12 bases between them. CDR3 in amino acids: CASSPPLPGVQETQYF. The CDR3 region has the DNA TGTGCCAGCTCACCACCTCTCCCGGGGGTCCAAGAGACCCAGTACTTC.

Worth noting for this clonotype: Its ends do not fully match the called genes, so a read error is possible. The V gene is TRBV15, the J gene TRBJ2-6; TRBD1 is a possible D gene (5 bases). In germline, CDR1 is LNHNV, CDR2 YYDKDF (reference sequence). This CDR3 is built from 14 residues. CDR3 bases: TGTGCCACCAGCGGGGCAGCTGGGGCCAACGACCTGACTTTC. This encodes CATSGAAGANDLTF. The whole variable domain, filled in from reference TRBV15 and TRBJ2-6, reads DAMVIQNPRYQVTQFGKPVTLSCSQTLNHNVMYWYQQKSSQAPKLLFHYYDKDFNNEADTPDNFQSRRPNTSFCFLDIRSPGLGDTAMYLCATSGAAGANDLTFGAGSRLTVL.

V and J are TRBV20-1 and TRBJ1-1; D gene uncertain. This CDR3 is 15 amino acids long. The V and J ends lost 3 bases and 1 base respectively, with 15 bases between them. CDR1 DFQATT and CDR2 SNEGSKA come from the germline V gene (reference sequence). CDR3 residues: CSASDRPAGNTEAFF. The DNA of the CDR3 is TGCAGTGCTAGCGACCGACCGGCTGGGAACACTGAAGCTTTCTTT.

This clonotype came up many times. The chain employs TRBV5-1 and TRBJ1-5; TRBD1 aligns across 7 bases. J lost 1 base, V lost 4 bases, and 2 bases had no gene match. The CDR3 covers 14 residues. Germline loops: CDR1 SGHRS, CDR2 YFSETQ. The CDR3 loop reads CASSAGQSNQPQHF. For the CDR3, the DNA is TGCGCCAGCAGCGCGGGACAGAGCAATCAGCCCCAGCATTTT.

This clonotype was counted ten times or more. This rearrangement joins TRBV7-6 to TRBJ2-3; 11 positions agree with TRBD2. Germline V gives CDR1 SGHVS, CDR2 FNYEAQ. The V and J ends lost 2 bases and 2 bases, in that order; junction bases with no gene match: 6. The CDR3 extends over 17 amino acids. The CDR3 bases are TGTGCCAGCAGCTTAATGGGACTAGCGGAGGCCACAGATACGCAGTATTTT. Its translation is CASSLMGLAEATDTQYF.

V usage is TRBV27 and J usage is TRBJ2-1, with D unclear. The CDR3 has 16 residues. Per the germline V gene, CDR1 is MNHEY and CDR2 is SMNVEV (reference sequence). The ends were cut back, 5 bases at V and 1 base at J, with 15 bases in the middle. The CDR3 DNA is TGTGCCAGCAGTCGCGCTTCGACGGAATCCTACAATGAGCAGTTCTTC. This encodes CASSRASTESYNEQFF.

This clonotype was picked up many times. Here the CDR3 DNA reads TGTGCCAGCAGCTGGACAGCGTTGAATCAGCCCCAGCATTTT. This codes for CASSWTALNQPQHF. The gene calls are TRBV6-6 and TRBJ1-5, with D possibly matching TRBD1 (6 bases). The CDR3 has 14 residues. Trimming pared 6 bases from V and 4 bases from J, leaving 13 bases between. Germline CDR1 and CDR2: MNHNY and SVGAGI (reference sequence).

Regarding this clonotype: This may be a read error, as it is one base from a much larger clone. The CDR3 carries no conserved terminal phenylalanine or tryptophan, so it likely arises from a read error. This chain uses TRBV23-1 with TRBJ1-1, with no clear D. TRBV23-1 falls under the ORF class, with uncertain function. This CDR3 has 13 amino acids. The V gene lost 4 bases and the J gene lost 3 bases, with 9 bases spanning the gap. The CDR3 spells CASSLAWDTEAFL. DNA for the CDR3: TGCGCCAGCAGTCTAGCCTGGGACACTGAAGCTTTCTTG.

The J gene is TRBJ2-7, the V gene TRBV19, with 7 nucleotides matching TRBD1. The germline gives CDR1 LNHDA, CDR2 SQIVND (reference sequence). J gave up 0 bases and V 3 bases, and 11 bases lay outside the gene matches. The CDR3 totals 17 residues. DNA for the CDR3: TGTGCCAGTAGTATCTCCCGAGGGGGCTTTCGCTCCTACGAGCAGTACTTC. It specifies CASSISRGGFRSYEQYF. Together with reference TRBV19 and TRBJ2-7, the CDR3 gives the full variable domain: DGGITQSPKYLFRKEGQNVTLSCEQNLNHDAMYWYRQDPGQGLRLIYYSQIVNDFQKGDIAEGYSVSREKKESFPLTVTSAQKNPTAFYLCASSISRGGFRSYEQYFGPGTRLTVT.

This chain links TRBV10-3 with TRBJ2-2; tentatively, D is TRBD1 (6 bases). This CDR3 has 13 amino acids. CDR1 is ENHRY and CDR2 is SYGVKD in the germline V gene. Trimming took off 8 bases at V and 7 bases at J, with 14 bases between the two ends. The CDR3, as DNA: TGTGCCATCGAACAGGGTCAGGGCGGGGAGCTGTTTTTT. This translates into CAIEQGQGGELFF.

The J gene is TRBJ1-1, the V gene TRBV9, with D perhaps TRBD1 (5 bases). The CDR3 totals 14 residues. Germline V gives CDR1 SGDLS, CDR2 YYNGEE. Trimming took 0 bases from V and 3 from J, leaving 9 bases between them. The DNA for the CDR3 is TGTGCCAGCAGCGTAGTGGGGGAGGACACTGAAGCTTTCTTT. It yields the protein CASSVVGEDTEAFF.

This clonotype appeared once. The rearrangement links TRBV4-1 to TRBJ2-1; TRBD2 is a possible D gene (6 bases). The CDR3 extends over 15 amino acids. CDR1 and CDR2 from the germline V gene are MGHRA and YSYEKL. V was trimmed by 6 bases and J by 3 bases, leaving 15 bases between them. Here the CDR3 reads CASSPSDLLYNEQFF. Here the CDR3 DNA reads TGCGCCAGCAGTCCTAGCGACCTGCTCTACAATGAGCAGTTCTTC.

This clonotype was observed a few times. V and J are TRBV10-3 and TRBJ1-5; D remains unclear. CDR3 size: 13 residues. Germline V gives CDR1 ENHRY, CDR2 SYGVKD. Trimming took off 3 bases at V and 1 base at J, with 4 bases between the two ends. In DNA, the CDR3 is TGTGCCATCAGTGAACAGAGCAATCAGCCCCAGCATTTT. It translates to CAISEQSNQPQHF.

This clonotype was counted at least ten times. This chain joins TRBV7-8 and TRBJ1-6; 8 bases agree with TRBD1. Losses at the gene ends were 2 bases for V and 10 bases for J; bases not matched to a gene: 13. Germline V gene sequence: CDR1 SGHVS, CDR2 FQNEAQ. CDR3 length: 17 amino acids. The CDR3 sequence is CASSLTGDRPLRSPLHF. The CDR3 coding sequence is TGTGCCAGCAGCTTAACTGGGGACAGGCCCCTTCGCTCACCCCTCCACTTT.

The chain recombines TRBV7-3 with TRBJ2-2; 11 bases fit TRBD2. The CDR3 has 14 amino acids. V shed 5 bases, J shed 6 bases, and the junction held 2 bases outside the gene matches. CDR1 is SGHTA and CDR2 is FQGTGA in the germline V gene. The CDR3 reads CASSRGLAAGELFF. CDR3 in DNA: TGTGCCAGCAGCCGGGGACTAGCGGCCGGGGAGCTGTTTTTT.

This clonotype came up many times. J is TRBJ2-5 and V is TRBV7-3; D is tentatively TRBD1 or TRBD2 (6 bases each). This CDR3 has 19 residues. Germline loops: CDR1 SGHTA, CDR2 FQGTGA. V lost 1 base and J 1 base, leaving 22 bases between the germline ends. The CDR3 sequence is CASSLSFRGGGDIQETQYF. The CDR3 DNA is TGTGCCAGCAGCTTAAGCTTCCGGGGCGGCGGGGACATCCAAGAGACCCAGTACTTC.

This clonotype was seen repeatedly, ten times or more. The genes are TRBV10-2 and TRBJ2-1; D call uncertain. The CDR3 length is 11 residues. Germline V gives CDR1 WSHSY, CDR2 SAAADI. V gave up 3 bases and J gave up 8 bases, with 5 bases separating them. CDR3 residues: CASSDYDEQFF. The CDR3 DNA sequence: TGCGCCAGCAGTGACTATGATGAGCAGTTCTTC.

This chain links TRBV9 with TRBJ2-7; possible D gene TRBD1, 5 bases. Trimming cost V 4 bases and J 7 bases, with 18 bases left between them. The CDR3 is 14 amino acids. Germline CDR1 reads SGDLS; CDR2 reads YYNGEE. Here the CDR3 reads CASSPPETEFEQYF. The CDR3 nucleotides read TGTGCCAGCAGCCCCCCCGAGACAGAGTTTGAGCAGTACTTC.